The entry below describes one T cell receptor beta chain. Its specificity is not known. The data stem from a study of cytomegalovirus exposure and HLA in healthy donors. Notes on the study in general: In vitro, a few CMV-associated chains proved specific for CMV antigens. A missense DCLRE1C variant was associated with V- and J-gene trimming of TCR beta chains in a later analysis, and an independent cohort replicated the association.

The PCR employed 60 Vbeta primers together with 13 Jbeta primers. Sequenced by immunoSEQ multiplex PCR; TCRdb stores in-frame clones only, minus some. The repertoire has around 160,000 clones, 68% of them found once; the top ten carry 3.5% to 5%. The CDR3 is 14 residues long. After removal of 5 bases from V and 2 bases from J, the junction contained 4 bases not matched to a gene. Germline-derived CDR1 and CDR2 are SGHVS and FQNEAQ. V is TRBV7-8 and J is TRBJ2-3, with 7 bases that match TRBD1. The specimen sequenced was PBMCs. The receptor was derived from a woman aged 18 to 35 in good health and CMV-seropositive. The CDR3 nucleotides are TGTGCCAGCAGCCGGGGACAGCACACAGATACGCAGTATTTT. It translates to CASSRGQHTDTQYF.